A selection of T cell receptor beta chains follows, all from one sample in a study of T-cell reconstitution after alpha-beta-depleted transplantation in children. TCRdb called the PCR reads again in MiXCR, with one record for every CDR3 protein. Of a few hundred thousand distinct CDR3 sequences listed, approximately 11% are singletons. Sequences were derived from PBMCs from the stem cell graft donor, sampled from the stem cell graft. The receptor source for this set is a human donor who donated a stem cell graft to a child with acute myeloid leukemia. Each CDR3 is given with its conserved first and last residue. D genes are given only for firm matches. The size field is filled for only some rows; it gives once, few, many or a size class.

d_gene,v_gene,abundance,j_gene,CDR3nt,CDR3aa
TRBD2,TRBV5-1,many,TRBJ2-1,TGCGCCAGCAGCTTAACGGCGGGAGGCTGGGAGCAGTTCTTC,CASSLTAGGWEQFF
TRBD1,TRBV6-5,-,TRBJ2-1,TGTGCCAGCAGTTACTCAGGACAGGGGACTGAGCAGTTCTTC,CASSYSGQGTEQFF
-,TRBV18,-,TRBJ1-3,TGTGCCAGCTCACTATACGACAGGTCGGACACCATATATTTT,CASSLYDRSDTIYF
TRBD1,TRBV10-3,-,TRBJ2-5,TGTGCCATCAGTGAGACCCAAGGGGGCAGGGGAGAGACCCAGTACTTC,CAISETQGGRGETQYF
TRBD2,TRBV20-1,few,TRBJ2-2,TGCAGTTCGGGACTAGGGGGGACCGGGGAGCTGTTTTTT,CSSGLGGTGELFF
TRBD2,TRBV20-1,many,TRBJ2-5,TGCAGTGCTAGATGGGGCGCGGGAGGGCAAGAGACCCAGTACTTC,CSARWGAGGQETQYF
-,TRBV27,many,TRBJ2-7,TGTGCCAGCAGTTTGCTTCAGGGCAACGAGCAGTACTTC,CASSLLQGNEQYF
-,TRBV7-2,few,TRBJ1-1,TGTGCCAGCAGCCAAGGGTCTATGGGGACTGAAGCTTTCTTT,CASSQGSMGTEAFF
-,TRBV12-3/TRBV12-4,few,TRBJ1-4,TGTGCCAGCAGCATGGGGAGGACAGACCTAACTAATGAAAAACTGTTTTTT,CASSMGRTDLTNEKLFF
TRBD1,TRBV20-1,-,TRBJ2-7,TGCAGTGCTGGACAGGGTTTAGGCTACGAGCAGTACTTC,CSAGQGLGYEQYF
-,TRBV5-1,many,TRBJ2-4,TGCGCCAGCAGCTTCCTGGGTCTTGGAGGAATAGCCAAAAACATTCAGTACTTC,CASSFLGLGGIAKNIQYF
TRBD2,TRBV9,-,TRBJ2-3,TGTGCCAGCAGCGTAGACGGGGGGGGCGAGCCAGATACGCAGTATTTT,CASSVDGGGEPDTQYF
-,TRBV5-5,few,TRBJ2-1,TGTGCCAGCCAAGGGGTTGAGCAGTTCTTC,CASQGVEQFF
-,TRBV20-1,-,TRBJ2-7,TGCAGTGCTAGAGGGGACCACTCCTACGAGCAGTACTTC,CSARGDHSYEQYF
TRBD2,TRBV2,-,TRBJ2-1,TGTGCCAGGCGGAGGACTAGCGGGGTTCATGAGCAGTTCTTC,CARRRTSGVHEQFF
TRBD1,TRBV18,few,TRBJ1-1,TGTGCCAGCTCACCAAAGACAGGGGCGAACACTGAAGCTTTCTTT,CASSPKTGANTEAFF
-,TRBV24-1,many,TRBJ2-1,TGTGCCACCAGTGATTTGCAAGGGTATGAGCAGTTCTTC,CATSDLQGYEQFF
-,TRBV12-3/TRBV12-4,-,TRBJ2-5,TGTGCCAGCAGCCCAGGACAGAAAAGCGCCCAGTACTTC,CASSPGQKSAQYF
TRBD2,TRBV7-2,-,TRBJ2-1,TGTGCCAGCACCTGGAGCGGGGCCACCTACAATGAGCAGTTCTTC,CASTWSGATYNEQFF
TRBD1,TRBV9,-,TRBJ2-7,TGTGCCAGCAGCGTAGGGGGACAGGGGGCGCCTCACGAGCAGTACTTC,CASSVGGQGAPHEQYF
TRBD1,TRBV11-3,few,TRBJ2-3,TGTGCCAGCACCCGGACAGGGTCAGATACGCAGTATTTT,CASTRTGSDTQYF
-,TRBV11-2,-,TRBJ2-5,TGTGCCAGCAGCTTAGACCCCAGGCGCCCAGAGACCCAGTACTTC,CASSLDPRRPETQYF
-,TRBV28,many,TRBJ1-1,TGTGCCAGCAACCGGAGAGGCACGAACACTGAAGCTTTCTTT,CASNRRGTNTEAFF
-,TRBV12-3/TRBV12-4,few,TRBJ2-7,TGTGCCAGCAGTTTAGCCACAGGGTACTACGAGCAGTACTTC,CASSLATGYYEQYF
-,TRBV15,few,TRBJ2-5,TGTGCCACCAACCCCCTCGGGGGAAGGTTAGAGACCCAGTACTTC,CATNPLGGRLETQYF
-,TRBV7-9,-,TRBJ2-2,TGTGCCAGCAGCCGGCCCGAGGCCGGGGAGCTGTTTTTT,CASSRPEAGELFF
-,TRBV5-1,few,TRBJ1-1,TGCGCCAGCAGCTCGGGGGACGACGACACTGAAGCTTTCTTT,CASSSGDDDTEAFF
-,TRBV12-5,once,TRBJ2-1,TGTGCTAGTGGTTTGCACAGTTCCTACAATGAGCAGTTCTTC,CASGLHSSYNEQFF
TRBD1,TRBV20-1,-,TRBJ1-6,TGCAGTGCTAGACCCGCCGGACAGGGTGAAAATAATTCACCCCTCCACTTT,CSARPAGQGENNSPLHF
TRBD2,TRBV29-1,-,TRBJ2-1,TGCAGCCTGACTAACCTAGCGGGGCGACCATACAATGAGCAGTTCTTC,CSLTNLAGRPYNEQFF
TRBD2,TRBV9,-,TRBJ2-1,TGTGCCAGCAGCGACGGGGGGAGTAGCGGGGGATTCTCCTACAATGAGCAGTTCTTC,CASSDGGSSGGFSYNEQFF
-,TRBV10-3,-,TRBJ1-3,TGTGCCATCGGCAGGGAAGGAAACACCATATATTTT,CAIGREGNTIYF
-,TRBV5-1,-,TRBJ2-1,TGCGCCAGCAGCTTTACAGCCTACAATGAGCAGTTCTTC,CASSFTAYNEQFF
-,TRBV29-1,few,TRBJ1-2,TGCAGCGTGAGGACAGTCAACTATGGCTACACCTTC,CSVRTVNYGYTF